The next 13 T cell receptor beta chains were all read from a single sample in a study of T cells in Graves' hyperthyroidism and ophthalmopathy. Template material for amplifying TCR beta CDR3 regions consisted of RNA transcripts. The HTBI set primed first-round TCR CDR3 RT-PCR. Each CDR3 protein gets one entry after TCRdb re-called the multiplex PCR reads with MiXCR. The sample yields around 350,000 distinct CDR3 sequences, 15% to 18% seen once. Material for sequencing was blood. The receptors shown here come from a woman between 18 and 29 years old with Graves' hyperthyroidism that later progressed to Graves' ophthalmopathy.

There are a few counts of this clonotype. The V and J genes are TRBV7-8 and TRBJ2-7; D uncertain. V dropped 3 bases and J dropped 0 bases, with 9 bases sitting between them. There are 14 residues in the CDR3. Germline CDR1 and CDR2: SGHVS and FQNEAQ. CDR3 loop: CASSFYSYSYEQYF. DNA for the CDR3: TGTGCCAGCAGCTTTTACTCCTACTCCTACGAGCAGTACTTC.

This rearrangement joins TRBV9 to TRBJ2-3; 7 nucleotides line up with TRBD2. There are 16 residues in the CDR3. CDR1 is SGDLS, CDR2 YYNGEE, per germline. V lost 0 bases to trimming and J lost 3 bases; unmatched junction nucleotides: 7. As DNA, the CDR3 is TGTGCCAGCAGCGTAGGACTAGCTACCCAAACAGATACGCAGTATTTT. It codes for CASSVGLATQTDTQYF.

Written as DNA, the CDR3 is TGTGCCAGCAGCCCCTCGACCCGCACAGATACGCAGTATTTT. This encodes CASSPSTRTDTQYF. This chain connects TRBV7-8 to TRBJ2-3; D ambiguous. With 5 bases removed from V and 1 base from J, the gap between germline ends came to 10 bases. The CDR3 consists of 14 residues. Germline V gene data show CDR1 as SGHVS and CDR2 as FQNEAQ.

This clonotype was seen repeatedly, ten times or more. The V call is TRBV15, the J call TRBJ2-7; TRBD2 might be the D (6 bases). Trimming removed 1 base at V and 7 bases at J, with 20 bases between. The CDR3 is 16 residues long. CDR1 LNHNV and CDR2 YYDKDF come from the germline V gene (reference sequence). CDR3 DNA: TGTGCCACCAGCAGAGTGGGGGGAGCATCCCTAAAAGAGCAGTACTTC. Translation gives CATSRVGGASLKEQYF.

This clonotype was picked up many times. This chain joins TRBV6-1 and TRBJ1-2, with a possible D match to TRBD1 (6 bases). The CDR3 is made up of 17 amino acids. Between the trimmed V and J ends, which lost 7 bases and 2 bases, there was a span of 23 bases. Germline CDR1 and CDR2: MNHNS and SASEGT. Written as DNA, the CDR3 is TGTGCCAGCACGCAAAACCTTCGACAGAGGGGGAACTATGGCTACACCTTC. Encoded protein: CASTQNLRQRGNYGYTF.

The table lists this clonotype with a few counts. The CDR3 loop reads CASSFLRDETQYF. CDR3 nucleotide sequence: TGCGCCAGCAGCTTCTTGCGGGATGAGACCCAGTACTTC. This rearrangement joins TRBV5-1 to TRBJ2-5, with a possible D match to TRBD2 (6 bases). Per the germline V gene, CDR1 is SGHRS and CDR2 is YFSETQ. V was trimmed by 2 bases and J by 5 bases, leaving 10 bases between them. The CDR3 is made up of 13 amino acids.

This clonotype was counted ten times or more. The chain uses TRBV9 and TRBJ2-7, with 8 bases aligning to TRBD2. The CDR3 consists of 16 residues. J gave up 2 bases and V 0 bases, and 7 bases lay outside the gene matches. Germline loops: CDR1 SGDLS, CDR2 YYNGEE. CDR3 loop: CASSVEWAGGPYEQYF. The CDR3 DNA follows: TGTGCCAGCAGCGTAGAATGGGCGGGAGGCCCCTACGAGCAGTACTTC.

This clonotype appeared many times. The rearrangement links TRBV12-3 or TRBV12-4 to TRBJ1-5; D is perhaps TRBD1 (5 bases). Trimming stripped 2 bases from V and 3 bases from J, with 14 bases between. The CDR3 length is 16 residues. In DNA form, the CDR3 reads TGTGCCAGCAGTTTATCCCAGTGGGACGACAATCAGCCCCAGCATTTT. Residues: CASSLSQWDDNQPQHF.

This clonotype was found many times. V gene TRBV2 combines with J gene TRBJ2-3, with 7 nucleotides matching TRBD2. Germline CDR1 reads SNHLY; CDR2 reads FYNNEI. Unmatched junction bases numbered 11, after V lost 3 bases and J lost 2 bases. The CDR3 covers 17 residues. CDR3 protein: CASSEFDVGLITDTQYF. Here the CDR3 DNA reads TGTGCCAGCAGTGAGTTTGATGTGGGACTAATCACAGATACGCAGTATTTT.

This clonotype was observed at least ten times. The chain couples TRBV10-3 to TRBJ2-1; 14 bases fit TRBD2. The CDR3 is 16 amino acids. Per germline, CDR1 ENHRY and CDR2 SYGVKD. V trimming: 3 bases; J trimming: 6 bases; junction bases outside the gene matches: 4. This chain's CDR3 is CAISDGLAGGPNEQFF. The CDR3 region has the DNA TGTGCCATCAGTGACGGACTAGCGGGAGGCCCCAATGAGCAGTTCTTC.

This clonotype was counted at least ten times. The DNA of the CDR3 is TGTGCCAGCAGCTTATACAGGGGTAGCACAGATACGCAGTATTTT. This translates into CASSLYRGSTDTQYF. The V gene is TRBV7-2, the J gene TRBJ2-3, with 7 bases aligning to TRBD1. This CDR3 is 15 amino acids long. Losses at the gene ends were 2 bases for V and 0 bases for J; bases not matched to a gene: 2. Germline V gene lookup returns CDR1 SGHTA and CDR2 FQGNSA.

Comments on this clonotype: A single base separates this from a much larger clone, so it may be a read error. The chain is built from TRBV5-6 and TRBJ2-5; 8 bases align to TRBD2. V dropped 3 bases and J dropped 4; count of bases not matched to a gene: 8. CDR1 and CDR2 from the germline V gene are SGHDT and YYEEEE. The CDR3 has 15 amino acids. CDR3 in DNA: TGTGCCAGCAGCTGGAAACTAGCGGACCGAGAGACCCAGTACTTC. It encodes CASSWKLADRETQYF. The full variable domain, rest sourced from reference TRBV5-6 and TRBJ2-5, is DAGVTQSPTHLIKTRGQQVTLRCSPKSGHDTVSWYQQALGQGPQFIFQYYEEEERQRGNFPDRFSGHQFPNYSSELNVNALLLGDSALYLCASSWKLADRETQYFGPGTRLLVL.

This clonotype came up many times. CDR3 coding DNA: TGTGCCAGCAGTGATGGGGGCAGGAACACTGAAGCTTTCTTT. It specifies CASSDGGRNTEAFF. The chain uses TRBV27 and TRBJ1-1, with D possibly being TRBD1 (6 bases). The germline V and J ends were trimmed by 5 bases and 1 base, with 11 bases remaining between them. This CDR3 region has 14 residues. Germline V gene data show CDR1 as MNHEY and CDR2 as SMNVEV (reference sequence).